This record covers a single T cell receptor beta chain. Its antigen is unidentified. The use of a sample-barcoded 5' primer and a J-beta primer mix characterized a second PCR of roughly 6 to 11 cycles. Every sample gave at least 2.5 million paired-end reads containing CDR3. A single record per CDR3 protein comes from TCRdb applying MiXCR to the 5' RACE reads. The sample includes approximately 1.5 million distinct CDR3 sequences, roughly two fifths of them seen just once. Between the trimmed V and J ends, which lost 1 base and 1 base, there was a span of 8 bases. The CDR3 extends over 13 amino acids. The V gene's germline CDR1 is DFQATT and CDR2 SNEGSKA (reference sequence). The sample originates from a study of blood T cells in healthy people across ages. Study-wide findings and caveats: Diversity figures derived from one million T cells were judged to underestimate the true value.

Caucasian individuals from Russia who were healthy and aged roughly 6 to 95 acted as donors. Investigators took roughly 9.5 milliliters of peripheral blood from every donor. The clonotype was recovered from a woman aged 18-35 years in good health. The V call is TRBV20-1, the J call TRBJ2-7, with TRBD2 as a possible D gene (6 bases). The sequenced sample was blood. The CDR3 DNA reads TGCAGTGCTAGAGCGGGAGTGTCCTACGAGCAGTACTTC. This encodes CSARAGVSYEQYF.